Below, 19 T cell receptor beta chains from the same sample are listed, as sequenced in a study of cytomegalovirus exposure and HLA in healthy donors. Amplification used 60 Vbeta primers and 13 Jbeta primers. TCRdb's copy holds only in-frame clones and misses some; the assay was immunoSEQ multiplex PCR. The profile shows over 45,000 clones, roughly 80% of them singletons. The sample taken for sequencing was PBMCs. The receptors here all came from a man aged 30 to 45 in good health and CMV-seronegative.

The chain uses TRBV19 and TRBJ2-7; tentative D call: TRBD1 (5 bases). With 3 bases removed from V and 4 bases from J, the gap between germline ends came to 16 bases. CDR1 LNHDA and CDR2 SQIVND come from the germline V gene (reference sequence). The CDR3 loop spans 15 amino acids. The chain's CDR3 is CASSIKLDTIYEQYF. The DNA for the CDR3 is TGTGCCAGTAGTATTAAGTTGGACACCATTTACGAGCAGTACTTC.

The rearrangement uses TRBV5-4 and TRBJ2-3, with TRBD2 matching 15 bases. The V gene end was trimmed by 4 bases and the J gene end by 6 bases; junction bases not matched to a gene: 9. The CDR3 extends over 17 amino acids. CDR1 and CDR2 (germline): SGHNT, YYREEE (reference sequence). This CDR3 is CASSTSGTSGRRDTQYF. Written as DNA, the CDR3 is TGTGCCAGCAGCACGTCCGGGACTAGCGGGAGGAGGGATACGCAGTATTTT.

The chain recombines TRBV7-2 with TRBJ1-2; perhaps TRBD1 as D (6 bases). The CDR3 covers 15 residues. V lost 5 bases and J 6 bases, leaving 19 bases between the germline ends. The germline CDR1 and CDR2 sequences are SGHTA and FQGNSA. The CDR3 protein is CASSIRQALQHGYTF. The CDR3 region has the DNA TGTGCCAGCAGCATCCGACAGGCGCTCCAGCATGGCTACACCTTC.

The CDR3 DNA follows: TGTGCCAGTACCGATGGGCGGGGGGGCGGCACCGGGGAGCTGTTTTTT. Encoded protein: CASTDGRGGGTGELFF. V and J are TRBV19 and TRBJ2-2; 9 bases align to TRBD2. The CDR3 is 16 residues long. Looked up from germline, CDR1 is LNHDA and CDR2 is SQIVND (reference sequence). V gave up 7 bases and J gave up 4 bases; unmatched junction bases: 10.

This chain connects TRBV14 to TRBJ2-1; D might be TRBD2 (6 bases). Germline V gives CDR1 SGHDN, CDR2 FVKESK. V lost 4 bases to trimming and J lost 10 bases, with 17 bases between them. This CDR3 comprises 14 residues. CDR3 protein: CASSPRGGAVEQFF. The CDR3 DNA reads TGTGCCAGCAGCCCCCGCGGAGGGGCGGTCGAGCAGTTCTTC.

This chain links TRBV27 with TRBJ2-7; TRBD2 agrees at 8 bases. V was pared by 10 bases and J by 5 bases, with 7 bases of the junction left unmatched. This CDR3 has 12 residues. CDR1 is MNHEY, CDR2 SMNVEV, per germline (reference sequence). The CDR3 loop reads CATSGGAHEQYF. The CDR3 DNA sequence: TGTGCCACTTCGGGGGGGGCTCACGAGCAGTACTTC.

The V and J genes are TRBV11-2 and TRBJ2-5, with 7 positions matching TRBD2. The CDR3 length is 16 residues. J lost 0 bases, V lost 4 bases, and 8 bases had no gene match. Germline-derived CDR1 and CDR2 are SGHAT and FQNNGV. DNA for the CDR3: TGTGCCAGCAGCTCCTCGGGTAGCGGGTACCAAGAGACCCAGTACTTC. Its protein is CASSSSGSGYQETQYF.

This clone appeared once. The chain uses TRBV9 and TRBJ2-7, with D perhaps matching TRBD1 (5 bases). Per the germline V gene, CDR1 is SGDLS and CDR2 is YYNGEE. The CDR3 spans 15 residues. Trimming pared 0 bases from V and 2 bases from J, leaving 12 bases between. CDR3 sequence reads: CASSVGSGAPYEQYF. Written as DNA, the CDR3 is TGTGCCAGCAGCGTAGGAAGTGGGGCGCCCTACGAGCAGTACTTC.

This chain joins TRBV7-6 and TRBJ2-5; TRBD1 is a possible D gene (6 bases). The CDR3 runs to 15 residues. Germline V CDR1 and CDR2: SGHVS, FNYEAQ. The V end lost 5 bases, the J end lost 1 base, and 14 bases lay between the germline ends. The CDR3 DNA sequence: TGTGCCAGCAGCCTGCTATGGACAGCCCAAGAGACCCAGTACTTC. It codes for CASSLLWTAQETQYF.

The V gene is TRBV5-4, the J gene TRBJ1-5; TRBD1 might be the D (5 bases). The CDR3 has 15 amino acids. Per the germline V gene, CDR1 is SGHNT and CDR2 is YYREEE (reference sequence). V lost 9 bases and J 6 bases, leaving 22 bases between the germline ends. The CDR3 DNA reads TGTGCCACCCAAAAATGGGGGGATTGGAGTCAGCCCCAGCATTTT. This codes for CATQKWGDWSQPQHF.

This clone was observed a single time. The V gene is TRBV6-5, the J gene TRBJ1-2; D is undetermined. This CDR3 is built from 15 residues. The germline CDR1 and CDR2 sequences are MNHEY and SVGAGI. V shed 4 bases and J shed 3 bases, with 15 bases lying between them. CDR3 in amino acids: CASSSPRNPHYGYTF. The CDR3 DNA reads as TGTGCCAGCAGTTCCCCTAGGAATCCCCACTATGGCTACACCTTC.

This rearrangement joins TRBV2 to TRBJ2-2; 11 positions agree with TRBD1. CDR1 SNHLY and CDR2 FYNNEI come from the germline V gene. With 5 bases clipped from V and 10 bases from J, the junction kept 9 bases outside the gene matches. The CDR3 is 15 residues long. The chain's CDR3 is CASSRDRGAIVELFF. CDR3 DNA: TGTGCCAGCAGTCGGGACAGGGGGGCGATCGTGGAGCTGTTTTTT.

The chain links TRBV19 to TRBJ1-4; TRBD1 aligns across 9 bases. V lost 6 bases, J lost 4 bases, and 6 bases stayed unmatched. CDR3 length: 15 amino acids. Germline values: CDR1 LNHDA, CDR2 SQIVND (reference sequence). As DNA, the CDR3 is TGTGCCAGTAGGGACAGGGGAGATGGTAATGAAAAACTGTTTTTT. This codes for CASRDRGDGNEKLFF.

This clone was seen only a few times. The chain couples TRBV4-3 to TRBJ2-1, with D possibly TRBD2 on 6 matching bases. CDR3 length: 17 amino acids. V was cut by 1 base and J by 2 bases, with 15 bases left in between. In germline, CDR1 is LGHNA, CDR2 YSLEER. For the CDR3, the DNA is TGCGCCAGCAGCCAAGTCATAGCGGTAACTCCCTACAATGAGCAGTTCTTC. Encoded protein: CASSQVIAVTPYNEQFF.

The CDR3 bases are TGTGCCAGCAGCTCGGGGCGGGAGAGGTATACGCAGTATTTT. Protein product: CASSSGRERYTQYF. This rearrangement joins TRBV7-9 to TRBJ2-3; 7 bases fit TRBD2. This CDR3 region has 14 residues. V lost 4 bases to trimming and J lost 7 bases; unmatched junction nucleotides: 8. Per germline, CDR1 SEHNR and CDR2 FQNEAQ (reference sequence).

The CDR3 here is CASSQDRAETQYF. CDR3 nucleotide sequence: TGTGCCAGCTCTCAGGACAGGGCGGAGACCCAGTACTTC. The chain carries TRBV18 and TRBJ2-5, with TRBD1 identical over 8 bases. V was pared by 6 bases and J by 5 bases, with 5 bases of the junction left unmatched. This CDR3 comprises 13 residues. CDR1 and CDR2 from the germline V gene are KGHSH and LQKENI. Full variable domain (outside the CDR3, taken from reference TRBV18 and TRBJ2-5): NAGVMQNPRHLVRRRGQEARLRCSPMKGHSHVYWYRQLPEEGLKFMVYLQKENIIDESGMPKERFSAEFPKEGPSILRIQQVVRGDSAAYFCASSQDRAETQYFGPGTRLLVL.

V gene TRBV11-2 combines with J gene TRBJ2-7, with TRBD2 matching 9 bases. V was clipped by 3 bases and J by 0 bases; unmatched bases: 6. The V gene's germline CDR1 is SGHAT and CDR2 FQNNGV. The CDR3 is made up of 16 amino acids. As DNA, the CDR3 is TGTGCCAGCAGCTTCGGGACTAGCCTTAGCTCCTACGAGCAGTACTTC. Protein: CASSFGTSLSSYEQYF.

The V and J genes are TRBV9 and TRBJ2-7; D might be TRBD2 (6 bases). V lost 0 bases and J 2 bases, leaving 9 bases between the germline ends. CDR1 is SGDLS, CDR2 YYNGEE, per germline. The CDR3 contains 14 residues. The CDR3 bases are TGTGCCAGCAGCGTAGAGAGCGGGCCCTACGAGCAGTACTTC. The encoded protein is CASSVESGPYEQYF. The variable domain in full, completed from reference TRBV9 and TRBJ2-7, reads DSGVTQTPKHLITATGQRVTLRCSPRSGDLSVYWYQQSLDQGLQFLIQYYNGEERAKGNILERFSAQQFPDLHSELNLSSLELGDSALYFCASSVESGPYEQYFGPGTRLTVT.

V gene TRBV30 combines with J gene TRBJ1-3; weak D call: TRBD1 (6 bases). The CDR3 is made up of 17 amino acids. Germline V gene sequence: CDR1 GTSNPN, CDR2 SVGIG (reference sequence). V was cut by 0 bases and J by 0 bases, with 15 bases left in between. The CDR3: CAWSVRRGGSSGNTIYF. In DNA, the CDR3 is TGTGCCTGGAGTGTACGTCGAGGGGGTAGCTCTGGAAACACCATATATTTT.